The 11 T cell receptor beta chains below were found in one sample sequenced in a study of cytomegalovirus exposure and HLA in healthy donors. 13 Jbeta primers and 60 Vbeta primers were used for the PCR. Profiled with immunoSEQ multiplex PCR; TCRdb holds only in-frame clones, not every one. The sample shows some 190,000 clones, 60% to 80% of them seen only once. The sequencing input was PBMCs. Receptors originate from a woman in her twenties or thirties in good health and CMV-seropositive.

This chain's CDR3 is CASSLGLRELNTGELFF. The CDR3 coding sequence is TGTGCCAGCAGCCTTGGCCTTAGGGAGCTGAACACCGGGGAGCTGTTTTTT. The V and J genes are TRBV11-2 and TRBJ2-2; a weak D match, TRBD2 (5 bases). Trimming pared 5 bases from V and 1 base from J, leaving 17 bases between. The CDR3 length is 17 residues. Germline V gene sequence: CDR1 SGHAT, CDR2 FQNNGV.

The rearrangement joins TRBV6-6 to TRBJ2-1; 7 bases line up with TRBD2. Per the germline V gene, CDR1 is MNHNY and CDR2 is SVGAGI (reference sequence). The CDR3 loop spans 13 amino acids. Unmatched junction bases numbered 5, after V lost 7 bases and J lost 5 bases. The CDR3 here is CASIQTSHNEQFF. The CDR3 nucleotides read TGTGCCAGCATCCAGACTAGCCACAATGAGCAGTTCTTC.

The chain employs TRBV28 and TRBJ2-1; unclear D gene. Looked up from germline, CDR1 is MDHEN and CDR2 is SYDVKM. CDR3 length: 13 residues. Trimming pared 7 bases from V and 6 bases from J, leaving 13 bases between. In DNA, the CDR3 is TGTGCCAGCAATGAGAACTCCCGCAATGAGCAGTTCTTC. This encodes CASNENSRNEQFF.

The chain recombines TRBV1 with TRBJ2-5; the table gives TRBD2 as D, unverified against the DNA. TRBV1 is classified as a pseudogene. The length of the CDR3 is 18 residues. The CDR3 sequence is CTSSQDGGLADHQETQYF. The CDR3 nucleotides are TGCACCAGCAGCCAAGATGGCGGACTAGCGGATCACCAAGAGACCCAGTACTTC.

J is TRBJ2-7 and V is TRBV28, with 8 positions matching TRBD2. V dropped 5 bases and J dropped 1; count of bases not matched to a gene: 7. The CDR3 consists of 15 residues. Germline V CDR1 and CDR2: MDHEN, SYDVKM. The CDR3 protein is CASSPYGRGSYEQYF. The CDR3 DNA reads TGTGCCAGCAGTCCCTACGGGAGGGGTTCCTACGAGCAGTACTTC.

The chain combines TRBV25-1 with TRBJ1-3; maybe TRBD1 (6 bases). Trimming cost V 4 bases and J 4 bases, with 11 bases left between them. The length of the CDR3 is 14 residues. Germline V gene data show CDR1 as MGHDK and CDR2 as SYGVNS. Written as DNA, the CDR3 is TGTGCCAGCAGTGCTACAGGGTTCGGAAACACCATATATTTT. Its translation is CASSATGFGNTIYF.

J is TRBJ1-2 and V is TRBV5-8; a weak D match, TRBD1 (5 bases). Trimming shortened V by 2 bases and J by 6 bases, and 14 bases separated the two germline ends. Germline lookup yields CDR1 SGHTS and CDR2 YDEGEE. CDR3 length: 14 residues. CDR3 in amino acids: CASSLRGAADGYTF. CDR3 sequence (DNA): TGTGCCAGCAGCTTACGTGGGGCAGCCGATGGCTACACCTTC.

The gene calls are TRBV5-4 and TRBJ2-1; the match to TRBD2 covers 8 bases. This CDR3 has 17 amino acids. CDR1 and CDR2 from the germline V gene are SGHNT and YYREEE (reference sequence). After removal of 0 bases from V and 1 base from J, the junction contained 6 bases not matched to a gene. In DNA, the CDR3 is TGTGCCAGCAGCTTGGCCCCCGGGACTAGGTCCTACAATGAGCAGTTCTTC. Protein sequence: CASSLAPGTRSYNEQFF.

The chain joins TRBV5-5 to TRBJ2-3, with 11 bases aligning to TRBD2. V was clipped by 0 bases and J by 0 bases; unmatched bases: 3. The CDR3 loop spans 17 amino acids. The germline V gene has CDR1 SGHKS and CDR2 YYEKEE (reference sequence). In nucleotides, the CDR3 is TGTGCCAGCAGCTTGGCCGGACTAGCGGGCAGCACAGATACGCAGTATTTT. The encoded protein is CASSLAGLAGSTDTQYF.

This clone was observed a few times. This chain links TRBV28 with TRBJ1-6, with D perhaps TRBD1 (5 bases). The CDR3 sequence is 13 residues long. The germline V gene has CDR1 MDHEN and CDR2 SYDVKM. The V and J ends lost 6 bases and 14 bases respectively, with 17 bases between them. CDR3 coding DNA: TGTGCCAGCAGGACCGACGGAGCCAGGGCCCTCCACTTT. It translates to CASRTDGARALHF.

Details on this clone: Additional DNA sequences in this sample encode the identical CDR3. CDR3 sequence reads: CASSFGGSNEQFF. In nucleotides, the CDR3 is TGTGCCAGCAGCTTCGGCGGGAGCAATGAGCAGTTCTTC. The chain employs TRBV7-9 and TRBJ2-1, with 7 bases matching TRBD2. This CDR3 is built from 13 residues. The ends lost 3 bases at V and 6 bases at J; junction bases unmatched: 2. The germline V gene has CDR1 SEHNR and CDR2 FQNEAQ (reference sequence).